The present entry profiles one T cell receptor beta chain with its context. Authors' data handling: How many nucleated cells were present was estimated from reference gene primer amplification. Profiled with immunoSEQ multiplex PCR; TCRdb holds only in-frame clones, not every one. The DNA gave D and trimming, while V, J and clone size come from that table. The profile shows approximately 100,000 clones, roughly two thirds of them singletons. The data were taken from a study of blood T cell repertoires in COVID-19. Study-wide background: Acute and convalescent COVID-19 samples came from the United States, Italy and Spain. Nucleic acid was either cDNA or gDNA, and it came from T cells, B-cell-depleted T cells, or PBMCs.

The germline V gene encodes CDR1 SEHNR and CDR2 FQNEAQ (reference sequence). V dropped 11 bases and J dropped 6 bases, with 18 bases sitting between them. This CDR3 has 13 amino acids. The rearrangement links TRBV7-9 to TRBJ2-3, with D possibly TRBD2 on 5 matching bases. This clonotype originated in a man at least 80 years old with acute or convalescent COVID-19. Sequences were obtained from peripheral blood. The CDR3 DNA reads TGTGCCCGTGAGAATGTCCCGGGGGATACGCAGTATTTT. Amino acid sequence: CARENVPGDTQYF.